This T cell receptor beta chain was identified in a study of T cell repertoires in cytomegalovirus infection. Note on this clonotype: Its antigen remains unidentified. Its ends do not fully match the called genes, so a read error is possible.

Each CDR3 protein is one row after TCRdb ran MiXCR on the reads. The sample includes roughly 720,000 distinct CDR3 sequences, 35% to 40% of them seen just once. CDR1 is DFQATT and CDR2 is SNEGSKA in the germline V gene (reference sequence). The CDR3 runs to 16 residues. Study-wide results and limits: Pooled public TCR beta family frequency picked out CMV carriers with the relevant HLA. HLA-C-restricted CMV clonotypes gave the most frequent clonotype in two of eight donors.

The sequenced material came from PBMCs. V and J are TRBV20-1 and TRBJ2-4, with D possibly TRBD1 on 5 matching bases. The sequence was obtained from a human donor in good health (CMV status not recorded). Some clones in this sample may be carry-over from other donors' samples. CDR3 nucleotide sequence: TGCAGTTCTAGTTGGGGCAGCACCTTAGCCAAAAACATTCAGTACTTC. This encodes CSSSWGSTLAKNIQYF.